The 7 T cell receptor beta chains below were found in one sample sequenced in a study of T cell responses to AZD1222 COVID-19 vaccine. Here immunoSEQ multiplex PCR was the method, and the copy in TCRdb shows in-frame clones only, minus some. The sample shows 20,000 to 25,000 clones, 82% of them seen only once. Specimen: peripheral blood, collected on day 0 of AZD1222 vaccination. Source of these receptors: an adult in good health.

V usage is TRBV5-5 and J usage is TRBJ2-1, with TRBD1 as a possible D gene (6 bases). The CDR3 loop spans 17 amino acids. Between the trimmed V and J ends, which lost 4 bases and 4 bases, there was a span of 21 bases. Germline V lookup: CDR1 SGHKS, CDR2 YYEKEE (reference sequence). The DNA of the CDR3 is TGTGCCAGCAGCCAGACACCTGGGCAGGGGACGTACAATGAGCAGTTCTTC. Translation: CASSQTPGQGTYNEQFF.

This chain connects TRBV7-9 to TRBJ1-1; TRBD1 aligns across 7 bases. CDR3 length: 16 amino acids. The germline V gene encodes CDR1 SEHNR and CDR2 FQNEAQ (reference sequence). Germline trimming cut 2 bases from V and 0 bases from J; bases unmatched to any gene: 6. CDR3 protein: CASSLRSGTVNTEAFF. CDR3 DNA sequence: TGTGCCAGCAGCTTAAGAAGCGGGACAGTGAACACTGAAGCTTTCTTT.

The genes are TRBV3-1 (or the pseudogene TRBV3-2) and TRBJ1-3; D may be TRBD1 (5 bases). Trimming took off 5 bases at V and 2 bases at J, with 10 bases between the two ends. Germline CDR1 and CDR2: LGHDT and YNNKEL (reference sequence). The CDR3 is made up of 14 amino acids. CDR3 protein: CASSLGVAGNTIYF. CDR3 sequence (DNA): TGTGCCAGCAGCTTAGGGGTGGCTGGAAACACCATATATTTT.

This sequence joins TRBV19 and TRBJ2-5, with 11 nucleotides matching TRBD1. Unmatched junction bases numbered 6, after V lost 5 bases and J lost 4 bases. Germline V gives CDR1 LNHDA, CDR2 SQIVND (reference sequence). This CDR3 is built from 15 residues. The CDR3 region is CASSPLGTGGETQYF. The CDR3 DNA sequence: TGTGCCAGTAGTCCACTCGGGACAGGGGGAGAGACCCAGTACTTC.

The V and J genes are TRBV14 and TRBJ2-1; 7 nucleotides agree with TRBD1. The J segment lost 3 bases and the V segment lost 4 bases, leaving 6 bases of the junction unmatched. The CDR3 consists of 15 residues. Germline V gene data show CDR1 as SGHDN and CDR2 as FVKESK. DNA for the CDR3: TGTGCCAGCAGCCGGTTCGGACAGGACTACAATGAGCAGTTCTTC. Translated: CASSRFGQDYNEQFF.

The genes are TRBV7-9 and TRBJ2-3, with 8 bases lining up with TRBD2. The junction had 17 bases not matched to a gene; V was cut back by 5 bases and J by 10 bases. Germline assignment: CDR1 SEHNR and CDR2 FQNEAQ (reference sequence). This CDR3 comprises 16 residues. For the CDR3, the DNA is TGTGCCAGCAGCCTTTCCTCCGGGACTAGACCCTTCGCGCAGTATTTT. This codes for CASSLSSGTRPFAQYF.

The DNA of the CDR3 is TGTGCCAGCAGTTTCCGGGACAGCTCGTTCTATGGCTACACCTTC. Amino acid sequence: CASSFRDSSFYGYTF. This chain connects TRBV6-5 to TRBJ1-2; TRBD1 matches 7 bases. CDR3 length: 15 amino acids. V shed 4 bases, J shed 4 bases, and the junction held 9 bases outside the gene matches. Germline loops: CDR1 MNHEY, CDR2 SVGAGI.